Below, 21 T cell receptor beta chains from the same sample are listed, as sequenced in a study of post-analysis software for immune sequencing data. Findings and caveats of the study: Five or six TRBV segments, TRBV5-6, TRBV5-1 and TRBV20-1 among them, were found more frequent in patients than controls.

The TCR beta cDNA libraries carried unique molecular identifiers. MiXCR, applied by TCRdb to the PCR reads, yields one record per CDR3 protein. The profile covers about 460,000 distinct CDR3 sequences, with 45% appearing a single time and about 12% taken by the ten largest. For these TCRs, the target antigens are not known. Material for sequencing was blood. These receptors were collected from a girl aged 10-17 years with multiple sclerosis.

V gene TRBV28 combines with J gene TRBJ2-1; 8 nucleotides match TRBD2. The CDR3 consists of 17 residues. J was trimmed by 5 bases and V by 5 bases; bases with no gene match: 14. CDR1 is MDHEN, CDR2 SYDVKM, per germline. The CDR3: CASSPTPGLGKNNEQFF. CDR3 nucleotide sequence: TGTGCCAGCAGTCCTACCCCGGGACTAGGGAAGAACAATGAGCAGTTCTTC.

The V gene is TRBV29-1, the J gene TRBJ1-2, with TRBD1 as a possible D gene (5 bases). Between the trimmed V and J ends, which lost 4 bases and 2 bases, there was a span of 8 bases. Per germline, CDR1 SQVTM and CDR2 ANQGSEA. The CDR3 runs 12 residues. CDR3 nucleotides: TGCAGCGTTGCGGCAGGGAACTATGGCTACACCTTC. Protein product: CSVAAGNYGYTF.

This clonotype occurred many times. The chain carries TRBV12-3 or TRBV12-4 and TRBJ1-2; D unclear. The CDR3 spans 12 residues. The V and J ends lost 4 bases and 2 bases respectively, with 5 bases between them. CDR3 region: CASSSMNYGYTF. In DNA form, the CDR3 reads TGTGCCAGCAGTTCAATGAACTATGGCTACACCTTC.

CDR3 DNA: TGCAGTGCAAACCCCCGGGGCGGACAAGAGACCCAGTACTTC. Translation gives CSANPRGGQETQYF. The V call is TRBV20-1, the J call TRBJ2-5; D is possibly TRBD1 or TRBD2 (5 bases each). Trimming left V 6 bases short and J 2 bases short, with 16 bases between. This CDR3 has 14 residues. The germline V gene has CDR1 DFQATT and CDR2 SNEGSKA (reference sequence).

This sequence joins TRBV4-1 and TRBJ2-3; D tentatively fits TRBD1 or TRBD2 (5 bases each). Per the germline V gene, CDR1 is MGHRA and CDR2 is YSYEKL. This CDR3 is 16 amino acids long. With 0 bases removed from V and 6 bases from J, the gap between germline ends came to 16 bases. CDR3: CASSQEFGAWRDTQYF. The CDR3 DNA sequence: TGCGCCAGCAGCCAAGAATTTGGGGCCTGGAGGGATACGCAGTATTTT.

This clonotype was picked up a small number of times. The rearrangement joins TRBV29-1 to TRBJ2-7, with 8 bases that match TRBD2. V shed 6 bases, J shed 0 bases, and the junction held 4 bases outside the gene matches. The germline CDR1 and CDR2 sequences are SQVTM and ANQGSEA. This CDR3 spans 13 amino acids. The CDR3 DNA reads TGCAGCGTCACGGGGACTAGCTCCTACGAGCAGTACTTC. It translates to CSVTGTSSYEQYF.

This clonotype was counted only a few times. The rearrangement uses TRBV10-3 and TRBJ2-5, with D possibly being TRBD2 (6 bases). With 8 bases removed from V and 11 bases from J, the gap between germline ends came to 33 bases. This CDR3 spans 17 amino acids. Germline lookup yields CDR1 ENHRY and CDR2 SYGVKD. CDR3 protein: CAIESGIPAPGEVGQYF. The CDR3 coding sequence is TGTGCCATCGAGTCGGGAATCCCCGCCCCTGGGGAGGTAGGGCAGTACTTC.

J is TRBJ1-5 and V is TRBV4-3; 8 nucleotides line up with TRBD1. The CDR3 covers 16 residues. The germline gives CDR1 LGHNA, CDR2 YSLEER. The trim removed 1 base at V and 4 bases at J, leaving 6 bases unmatched. The CDR3 here is CASSQAQGAGNQPQHF. DNA of the CDR3: TGCGCCAGCAGCCAAGCTCAGGGGGCAGGGAATCAGCCCCAGCATTTT.

Concerning this clonotype itself: One end of the junction varies from germline; a read error may be responsible. The chain carries TRBV7-7 and TRBJ2-5; 10 nucleotides align to TRBD1. The germline V gene encodes CDR1 SSHAT and CDR2 FNYEAQ (reference sequence). The CDR3 is made up of 17 amino acids. The chain's CDR3 is CASSLGTGTGVIETQYF. In DNA, the CDR3 is TGTGCTAGCAGCTTGGGGACCGGGACAGGGGTAATAGAGACCCAGTACTTC.

About this clonotype: Relative to the germline gene, one junction end is altered; a read error may explain this. This chain's CDR3 is CASSLVYGQYF. CDR3 DNA sequence: TGTGCCAGCAGTTTGGTCTACGGGCAGTACTTC. The chain uses TRBV28 and TRBJ2-7; the D is unclear. Germline loops: CDR1 MDHEN, CDR2 SYDVKM. The CDR3 length is 11 residues.

This clonotype has only a few counts. The rearrangement links TRBV28 to TRBJ2-5; 8 nucleotides match TRBD2. Germline CDR1 reads MDHEN; CDR2 reads SYDVKM. The CDR3 is 15 amino acids. J was trimmed by 5 bases and V by 5 bases; bases with no gene match: 10. The CDR3 is CASSLSGIGQETQYF. Written as DNA, the CDR3 is TGTGCCAGCAGTCTTAGCGGGATAGGGCAGGAGACCCAGTACTTC.

This clonotype has only a few counts. This chain joins TRBV2 and TRBJ1-2; D may be TRBD1 (6 bases). V shed 4 bases and J shed 6 bases, with 12 bases lying between them. This CDR3 has 13 residues. Germline-derived CDR1 and CDR2 are SNHLY and FYNNEI. CDR3 in DNA: TGTGCCAGCAGTGTAACAAGGACAGATGGCTACACCTTC. It codes for CASSVTRTDGYTF. Based on the CDR3 plus reference TRBV2 and TRBJ1-2, the full variable domain is EPEVTQTPSHQVTQMGQEVILRCVPISNHLYFYWYRQILGQKVEFLVSFYNNEISEKSEIFDDQFSVERPDGSNFTLKIRSTKLEDSAMYFCASSVTRTDGYTFGSGTRLTVV.

This clonotype was seen more than once but under ten times. This chain links TRBV7-9 with TRBJ2-1, with D perhaps given as TRBD1 or TRBD2 (6 bases each). Germline lookup yields CDR1 SEHNR and CDR2 FQNEAQ (reference sequence). The CDR3 length is 15 residues. Between the trimmed V and J ends, which lost 0 bases and 3 bases, there was a span of 9 bases. CDR3 DNA: TGTGCCAGCAGCTTAGCGGGGGGCGACTACAATGAGCAGTTCTTC. This gives the protein CASSLAGGDYNEQFF.

This clonotype came up a few times. The chain employs TRBV12-3 or TRBV12-4 and TRBJ2-7, with D possibly being TRBD1 or TRBD2 (6 bases each). V lost 6 bases and J lost 2, with 14 bases in between. This CDR3 has 14 amino acids. CDR3 loop: CASSPTEGAYEQYF. In DNA form, the CDR3 reads TGTGCCAGCAGCCCCACGGAGGGGGCCTACGAGCAGTACTTC.

The rearrangement joins TRBV20-1 to TRBJ2-3; possibly TRBD2 for D (6 bases). The ends were cut back, 0 bases at V and 1 base at J, with 11 bases in the middle. CDR3 length equals 15 residues. CDR1 DFQATT and CDR2 SNEGSKA come from the germline V gene (reference sequence). The CDR3 DNA sequence: TGCAGTGCTAGAGATAGGGGAGGAGGCACAGATACGCAGTATTTT. This codes for CSARDRGGGTDTQYF.

The V gene is TRBV20-1, the J gene TRBJ2-7, with TRBD2 matching over 11 bases. Germline-derived CDR1 and CDR2 are DFQATT and SNEGSKA (reference sequence). The ends lost 2 bases at V and 1 base at J; junction bases unmatched: 1. The CDR3 loop spans 14 amino acids. In DNA, the CDR3 is TGCAGTGCTAGAACTAGCGGGAGATCCTACGAGCAGTACTTC. This sequence encodes CSARTSGRSYEQYF.

The chain has TRBV2 and TRBJ2-7, with D unresolved. CDR1 is SNHLY and CDR2 is FYNNEI in the germline V gene. The V gene lost 4 bases and the J gene lost 2 bases, with 9 bases spanning the gap. This CDR3 is 13 amino acids long. The CDR3 DNA is TGTGCCAGCAGTGTTGGGCTGACCTACGAGCAGTACTTC. Translation gives CASSVGLTYEQYF.

The J gene is TRBJ2-7, the V gene TRBV3-1; 10 bases map to TRBD2. After removal of 3 bases from V and 5 bases from J, the junction contained 13 bases not matched to a gene. The CDR3 consists of 17 residues. The germline V gene has CDR1 LGHDT and CDR2 YNNKEL (reference sequence). CDR3 DNA sequence: TGTGCCAGCAGCCAGATCCATCCGGGGACTAGCGATGACGAGCAGTACTTC. It translates to CASSQIHPGTSDDEQYF.

V gene TRBV7-3 combines with J gene TRBJ2-7; D may correspond to TRBD1 or TRBD2 (5 bases each). Germline V gene lookup returns CDR1 SGHTA and CDR2 FQGTGA. Trimming took 5 bases from V and 4 from J, leaving 18 bases between them. The CDR3 extends over 15 amino acids. The CDR3: CASSPTEVGVYEQYF. The CDR3 DNA follows: TGTGCCAGCAGCCCCACGGAAGTGGGGGTTTACGAGCAGTACTTC.

This clonotype was recorded only once. V is TRBV27 and J is TRBJ2-5; D is unresolved. Germline values: CDR1 MNHEY, CDR2 SMNVEV (reference sequence). The V end lost 3 bases, the J end lost 1 base, and 12 bases lay between the germline ends. The CDR3 runs to 15 residues. DNA of the CDR3: TGTGCCAGCAGTTTCCTCAGCGCGGCCCAAGAGACCCAGTACTTC. Translated, it gives CASSFLSAAQETQYF.

The chain carries TRBV3-1 and TRBJ2-7; 10 positions match TRBD2. The germline gives CDR1 LGHDT, CDR2 YNNKEL (reference sequence). The CDR3 consists of 15 residues. Germline trimming cut 3 bases from V and 6 bases from J; bases unmatched to any gene: 8. CDR3 amino acids: CASSQPGLAGAEQYF. CDR3 coding DNA: TGTGCCAGCAGCCAGCCTGGGCTAGCGGGAGCCGAGCAGTACTTC.